These T cell receptor beta chains were read from a single sample in a study of blood T cells in healthy people across ages. TCRdb reanalysed the 5' RACE reads using MiXCR and keeps one entry per CDR3 protein. The data contain some 1,000,000 distinct CDR3 sequences, less than 25% of them seen just once; the ten biggest clones take up around 0.75%. The sample also formed part of further work on T cells of mothers and their children.

Sample: blood. The receptors originated from a girl aged 2 to 10 in good health. CDR3s leave out the opening cysteine and the closing phenylalanine or tryptophan. The order of the fields is J gene, V gene, CDR3 protein.

J: TRBJ2-7
V: TRBV3-1
CDR3: ASSQVGGSEQY

J: TRBJ1-2
V: TRBV18
CDR3: ASSPETLDYGYT

J: -
V: TRBV12-3/TRBV12-4
CDR3: ASSLTGGGEQY

J: TRBJ2-3
V: TRBV4-1
CDR3: ASSPAQGADTQY

J: TRBJ1-2
V: TRBV5-1
CDR3: ASSARPQNYPDGYT

J: TRBJ2-3
V: TRBV29-1
CDR3: SVRGNLGDTQY

J: TRBJ2-3
V: TRBV7-2
CDR3: ASSSDRALDTQY

J: TRBJ2-7
V: TRBV27
CDR3: ASSFGTTPYEQY

J: TRBJ2-5
V: TRBV28
CDR3: ASSSWGTQY

J: -
V: TRBV9
CDR3: ASSPGEWDTLWGEQY

J: TRBJ2-5
V: TRBV5-1
CDR3: ASKEASGYQETQY

J: TRBJ1-4
V: TRBV11-1
CDR3: ASRNGEKLF

J: -
V: TRBV27
CDR3: ASSCTDTYEQY

J: TRBJ1-6
V: TRBV5-1
CDR3: ASSPTSQTNSPLH

J: TRBJ2-5
V: TRBV29-1
CDR3: SVAGRQETQY

J: TRBJ2-3
V: TRBV28
CDR3: ASSGEGSSPQY

J: TRBJ1-1
V: TRBV12-3/TRBV12-4
CDR3: ASSRPSIEAF

J: TRBJ2-7
V: TRBV7-9
CDR3: ASSSSGPTDYYEQY

J: TRBJ2-3
V: TRBV5-1
CDR3: ASSLVQGGDTQY

J: TRBJ1-2
V: TRBV9
CDR3: ASSVGSKGMDYGYT

J: TRBJ1-1
V: TRBV18
CDR3: ASSPLDGLNTEAF

J: TRBJ2-2
V: TRBV3-1
CDR3: ASSHQQGTGELF

J: TRBJ2-1
V: TRBV18
CDR3: ASSPKQGNEQF

J: TRBJ2-3
V: TRBV7-6
CDR3: ASSPVWSGVSTDTQY

J: TRBJ2-1
V: TRBV7-2
CDR3: ASSPLGGGSYNEQF

J: TRBJ1-2
V: TRBV6-1
CDR3: ASSTGTVKGYT

J: TRBJ2-7
V: TRBV20-1
CDR3: SASTGLTSYEQY

J: TRBJ2-7
V: TRBV5-1
CDR3: ASSGLDHYEQY

J: TRBJ2-5
V: TRBV5-4
CDR3: ASRPGQGLQETQY

J: TRBJ1-4
V: TRBV29-1
CDR3: SVSVGTGGGKLF

J: TRBJ1-1
V: TRBV7-3
CDR3: ASSLMDRGTEAF

J: TRBJ1-1
V: TRBV6-1
CDR3: ASSEAWEYTEAF

J: TRBJ2-2
V: TRBV7-9
CDR3: ASRTLGAGELF

J: -
V: TRBV12-5
CDR3: ASGIQTQGSEQY

J: TRBJ2-6
V: TRBV6-5
CDR3: ASRDRSTGANVLT